The 6 T cell receptor beta chains below were found in one sample sequenced in a study of blood T cell repertoires in COVID-19. Libraries were prepared by immunoSEQ multiplex PCR; TCRdb keeps only in-frame clonotypes and omits some of them. The table includes 120,000 to 150,000 clones, about 85% detected once. Sequencing was performed on peripheral blood. Source of these receptors: a human donor in a cohort sampled during active COVID-19.

This chain uses TRBV19 with TRBJ1-1; D is ambiguous. CDR3 size: 16 residues. Trimming pared 3 bases from V and 0 bases from J, leaving 14 bases between. CDR1 and CDR2 (germline): LNHDA, SQIVND (reference sequence). The CDR3: CASSITARILNTEAFF. In DNA, the CDR3 is TGTGCCAGTAGTATTACTGCTAGAATTCTGAACACTGAAGCTTTCTTT.

The chain joins TRBV7-9 to TRBJ1-5; TRBD1 is a possible D gene (5 bases). The CDR3 runs to 13 residues. Germline V gene sequence: CDR1 SEHNR, CDR2 FQNEAQ (reference sequence). V was clipped by 0 bases and J by 9 bases, with 9 bases between them. The CDR3 reads CASSLAGDRPQHF. CDR3 bases: TGTGCCAGCAGCTTAGCAGGGGATCGGCCCCAGCATTTT.

This chain connects TRBV28 to TRBJ1-2; 7 bases are a match to TRBD1. V was clipped by 8 bases and J by 7 bases; unmatched bases: 10. The CDR3 totals 13 residues. The germline V gene encodes CDR1 MDHEN and CDR2 SYDVKM. CDR3 bases: TGTGCCAGCCAGGGACAGACCCCTGGTGGCTACACCTTC. It codes for CASQGQTPGGYTF.

This clone was counted a single time. J is TRBJ2-7 and V is TRBV11-3; TRBD2 might be the D (5 bases). CDR3 length equals 11 residues. Looked up from germline, CDR1 is SGHNT and CDR2 is YENEEA. The V gene lost 5 bases and the J gene lost 6 bases, with 8 bases spanning the gap. CDR3 loop: CASSHGGEQYF. The DNA of the CDR3 is TGTGCCAGCAGCCACGGAGGCGAGCAGTACTTC. The variable domain in full, with the rest retrieved from reference TRBV11-3 and TRBJ2-7, is EAGVVQSPRYKIIEKKQPVAFWCNPISGHNTLYWYLQNLGQGPELLIRYENEEAVDDSQLPKDRFSAERLKGVDSTLKIQPAELGDSAVYLCASSHGGEQYFGPGTRLTVT.

V is TRBV25-1 and J is TRBJ2-1, with D unclear. V gave up 6 bases and J gave up 2 bases, with 2 bases separating them. Per germline, CDR1 MGHDK and CDR2 SYGVNS. The CDR3 consists of 11 residues. The CDR3 reads CASSTYNEQFF. CDR3 in DNA: TGTGCCAGCAGCACCTACAATGAGCAGTTCTTC.

Here the CDR3 reads CSVGQSEKNIQYF. The CDR3 nucleotides are TGCAGCGTTGGTCAGAGCGAAAAAAACATTCAGTACTTC. The rearrangement uses TRBV29-1 and TRBJ2-4; unclear D gene. Trimming shortened V by 4 bases and J by 4 bases, and 11 bases separated the two germline ends. In germline, CDR1 is SQVTM, CDR2 ANQGSEA. The CDR3 length is 13 residues.